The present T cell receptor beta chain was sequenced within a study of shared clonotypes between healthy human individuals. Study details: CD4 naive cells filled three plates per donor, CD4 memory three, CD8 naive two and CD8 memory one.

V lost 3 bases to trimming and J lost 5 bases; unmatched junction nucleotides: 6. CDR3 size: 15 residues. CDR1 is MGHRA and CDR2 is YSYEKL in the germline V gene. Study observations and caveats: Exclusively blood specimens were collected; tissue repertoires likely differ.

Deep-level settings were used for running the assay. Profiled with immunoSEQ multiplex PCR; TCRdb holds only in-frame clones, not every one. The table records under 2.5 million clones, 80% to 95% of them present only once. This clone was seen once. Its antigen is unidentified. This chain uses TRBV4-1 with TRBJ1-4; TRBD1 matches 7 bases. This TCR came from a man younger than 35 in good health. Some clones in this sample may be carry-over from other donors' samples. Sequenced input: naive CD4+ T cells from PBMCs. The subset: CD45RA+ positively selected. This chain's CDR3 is CASSHPGQTNEKLFF. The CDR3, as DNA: TGCGCCAGCAGCCATCCGGGACAGACAAATGAAAAACTGTTTTTT.